This T cell receptor (beta chain) was sequenced for a study of blood T cell repertoires in COVID-19 (dated by TCRdb to the early 2020s). Regarding the complete study: The collaborator samples originated in the United States, Italy and Spain and spanned the acute and convalescent phases of COVID-19. The material from the prospective study consisted of cDNA or gDNA derived from T cells, B-cell-depleted T cells, or PBMCs. Deeply sampled blood TCRbeta repertoires from subjects exposed to, actively infected with, or recovered from COVID-19 were included in the dataset. The repertoires were released in a freely available public database intended as a resource for research on the immune response to SARS-CoV-2. The samples were drawn from two sources: the first 160 participants of the ongoing ImmuneRACE study, and 1,200 or so subjects contributed by 6 global collaborators. The sample metadata nearly always contained a de-identified subject ID, COVID-19 status, age in years and sex. Where HLA class I and class II types were available, the types were taken from metadata supplied by the sample provider, not from assay-based typing. On the study overall, not on this receptor specifically: Clinical and demographic metadata were provided uncurated, with the amount varying by source and participant.

Each collaborating institution followed its own protocols to collect whole blood in K2EDTA tubes. For TCRbeta analysis, collaborator samples were shipped as frozen whole blood, as isolated PBMCs, or as DNA extracted from either sample type. As regards this clone: Its target antigen remains unknown. No base quality information exists; no much larger clone differs at one position.

V loses 3 bases, J loses 5 bases, and the germline ends lie 16 bases apart. The CDR3 numbers 15 residues from cysteine through phenylalanine. The entry retains the CDR3 DNA only, 45 bases that are in frame from base 1. Per the germline V gene (reference sequence), MNHEY is the CDR1 and SMNVEV is the CDR2. The immunoSEQ Assay, a bias-controlled multiplex PCR, was used to amplify TCRbeta CDR3 regions from genomic DNA. In the original analysis: The number of nucleated cells in each sample was estimated from the amplification of reference gene primers within the assay. Sequence reads were collapsed and filtered to measure the absolute abundance of every unique TCRbeta CDR3 rearrangement. For each sample, productive Simpson clonality was calculated by taking the square root of Simpson's diversity index across productive rearrangements. TCRdb holds this immuneACCESS table with in-frame rearrangements only. Some clones are missing; in checked studies, unresolved V genes explain under half, and the rest has no known cause. That table furnishes V, J and clone size, whereas the DNA furnished D and trimming. The sample yields about 400,000 clones; 70% to 90% were counted once. In total, the top ten clones hold more than 1% of the sample.

This TCR came from a man aged 35 to 55 with acute or convalescent COVID-19. The sequencing sample was made of peripheral blood. The chain was built from TRBV27 and TRBJ1-2, and TRBD1 may be the D gene, going by 5 matching bases. For the CDR3, the sequence is CASSLSGGRLYGYTF. The DNA reads TGTGCCAGCAGTTTGTCCGGGGGACGCCTTTATGGCTACACCTTC.